The 7 T cell receptor beta chains reported below all come from one sample, sequenced in a study of molecular identifiers for immune sequencing clone quantification. TCRdb fed the PCR reads into MiXCR, producing one record per CDR3 protein. The sample lists about 10,000 distinct CDR3 sequences, about a fifth occurring once. The material sequenced was naive CD8+ T cells from blood, with Jurkat cell RNA spiked in. The subset is: FACS-sorted CD8+CD4-CCR7+CD45RA+ naive T cells. The receptors stem from a human donor in good health. Some libraries in this study had Jurkat cell RNA spiked in.

This clonotype is judged medium-sized. The chain employs TRBV4-3 and TRBJ2-1; 10 bases align to TRBD2. Germline V gene sequence: CDR1 LGHNA, CDR2 YSLEER. This CDR3 has 17 residues. After removal of 2 bases from V and 4 bases from J, the junction contained 8 bases not matched to a gene. CDR3 DNA: TGCGCCAGCAGCCAATCCGGACTAGCGGACTTATACAATGAGCAGTTCTTC. Translating it yields CASSQSGLADLYNEQFF.

V usage is TRBV4-3 and J usage is TRBJ2-7; 7 bases align to TRBD1. The length of the CDR3 is 15 residues. Germline CDR1 reads LGHNA; CDR2 reads YSLEER. Unmatched junction bases numbered 4, after V lost 1 base and J lost 1 base. The CDR3 region is CASSQGTGLSYEQYF. The CDR3 DNA reads TGCGCCAGCAGCCAAGGGACAGGTCTTTCCTACGAGCAGTACTTC.

This clonotype was seen more than once but under ten times. The V gene is TRBV11-2, the J gene TRBJ2-2, with 12 bases that match TRBD2. This CDR3 contains 18 residues. V was clipped by 5 bases and J by 0 bases; unmatched bases: 7. The germline CDR1 and CDR2 sequences are SGHAT and FQNNGV. The CDR3 sequence: CASSDGLAGRTNTGELFF. CDR3 bases: TGTGCCAGCAGCGACGGACTAGCGGGGCGAACGAACACCGGGGAGCTGTTTTTT.

V is TRBV4-2 and J is TRBJ1-5; possibly TRBD1 for D (5 bases). V shed 8 bases and J shed 1 base, with 15 bases lying between them. The CDR3 has 15 residues. The germline CDR1 and CDR2 sequences are LGHNA and YNFKEQ. CDR3 sequence (DNA): TGTGCCAGCGCCCCAAACCAGGGAAGCAATCAGCCCCAGCATTTT. Translating it yields CASAPNQGSNQPQHF.

As concerns this clonotype: The junction departs from the called germline gene at one end, perhaps through a read error. This chain uses TRBV6-6 with TRBJ2-3; 7 bases map to TRBD2. CDR3 length: 16 amino acids. CDR1 MNHNY and CDR2 SVGAGI come from the germline V gene (reference sequence). The CDR3: CASSHWREFGTDTQYF. The DNA for the CDR3 is TGTGCCAGCAGTCACTGGCGGGAGTTCGGCACTGATACGCAGTATTTT.

The J gene is TRBJ1-1, the V gene TRBV12-3 or TRBV12-4, with D unresolved. The CDR3 loop spans 15 amino acids. V dropped 5 bases and J dropped 1 base, with 14 bases sitting between them. The CDR3 loop reads CASSTSEGENTEAFF. CDR3 DNA sequence: TGTGCCAGCAGTACCTCTGAGGGCGAGAACACTGAAGCTTTCTTT.

A note on this clonotype: With a much larger clone just one base away, this may be a read error. The rearrangement uses TRBV6-5 and TRBJ2-2, with a possible D match to TRBD2 (6 bases). Trimming took off 5 bases at V and 5 bases at J, with 9 bases between the two ends. In germline, CDR1 is MNHEY, CDR2 SVGAGI. The CDR3 runs 13 residues. The CDR3 is CASSHGGTGELFF. In DNA form, the CDR3 reads TGTGCCAGCAGTCACGGGGGAACCGGGGAGCTGTTTTTT.